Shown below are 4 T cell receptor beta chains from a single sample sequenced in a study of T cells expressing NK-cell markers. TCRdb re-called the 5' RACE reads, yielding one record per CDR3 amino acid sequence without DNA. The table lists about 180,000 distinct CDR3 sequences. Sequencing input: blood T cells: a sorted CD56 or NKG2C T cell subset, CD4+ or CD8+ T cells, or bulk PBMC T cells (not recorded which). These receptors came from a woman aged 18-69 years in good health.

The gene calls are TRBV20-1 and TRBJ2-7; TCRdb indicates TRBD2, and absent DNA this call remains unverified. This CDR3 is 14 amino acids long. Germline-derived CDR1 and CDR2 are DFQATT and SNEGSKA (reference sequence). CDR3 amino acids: CSAFSPGLANEQYF.

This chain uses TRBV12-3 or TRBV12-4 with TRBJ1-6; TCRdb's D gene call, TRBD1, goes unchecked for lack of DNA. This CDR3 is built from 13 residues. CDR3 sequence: CASSFDRGSNLHF.

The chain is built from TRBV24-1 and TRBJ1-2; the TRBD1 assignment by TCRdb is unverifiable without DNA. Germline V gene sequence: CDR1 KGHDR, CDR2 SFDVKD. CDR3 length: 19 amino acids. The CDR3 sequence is CATKIPSGHNFRGYYGYTF.

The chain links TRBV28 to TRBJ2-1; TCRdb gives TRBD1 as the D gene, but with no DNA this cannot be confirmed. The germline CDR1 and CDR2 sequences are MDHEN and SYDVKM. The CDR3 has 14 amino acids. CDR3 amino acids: CASSQQDRYNEQFF.